This T cell receptor (beta chain) was captured in a study of blood T cells in healthy people across ages. Note on this clonotype: One end of the junction fails to match germline, which may point to a read error.

The authors ran a second PCR of roughly 6 to 12 cycles using a sample-barcoded 5' primer and a J-beta primer mix. TCRdb recomputed calls from the 5' RACE reads with MiXCR, one row per CDR3 protein. The profile shows some 1.6 million distinct CDR3 sequences, roughly 32% of them singletons. This CDR3 region has 16 residues. Germline loops: CDR1 SGDLS, CDR2 YYNGEE. Specimen: blood. The TCR sequence derives from a woman in her twenties or thirties in good health. The V call is TRBV9, the J call TRBJ2-1; the D gene is possibly TRBD2 (6 bases). This chain's CDR3 is CASSVTGTLGSNKQFF. CDR3 DNA: TGTGCCAGCAGCGTAACCGGGACTCTGGGATCCAATAAGCAGTTCTTC.